What follows describes a single T cell receptor beta chain. Its antigen is not yet known. Base-call qualities are not available, and no considerably larger clone is one nucleotide away. TCRbeta CDR3 regions were amplified from genomic DNA by means of the immunoSEQ Assay, a bias-controlled multiplex PCR. In the original analysis: Within the assay, amplification of reference gene primers was used to estimate how many nucleated cells each sample contained. Sequence reads were collapsed and filtered to measure the absolute abundance of every unique TCRbeta CDR3 rearrangement. Productive Simpson clonality was computed per sample as the square root of Simpson's diversity index over productive rearrangements. Sourced from immuneACCESS, this table was stored by TCRdb with only in-frame sequences that have V and J called. A share of the clones is absent; for the studies checked, an unresolved V gene accounts for under half, and the remainder has no known explanation. The V and J calls and clone size come from that table; D and trimming were worked out from the DNA. In this sample the table shows approximately 100,000 clones, about 90% of which occur a single time. Roughly 6.2% of the sample rests with the top ten.

The sample originates from a study of blood T cell repertoires in COVID-19 (dated by TCRdb to 2020 to 2021). Regarding the complete study: Samples covering the acute and convalescent phases of COVID-19 were provided by collaborators in the United States, Italy and Spain. Sample metadata almost always included a de-identified subject ID, COVID-19 status, age in years and sex. The samples were drawn from two sources: the first 160 participants of the ongoing ImmuneRACE study, and 1,200 or so subjects contributed by 6 global collaborators. The repertoires were released in a freely available public database intended as a resource for research on the immune response to SARS-CoV-2. Subjects who had been exposed to COVID-19, were actively infected with it, or had recovered from it provided the deeply sampled blood TCRbeta repertoires that made up the dataset. Where available, HLA class I and class II types were taken from metadata supplied by the sample provider and were not determined by assay-based typing. The material from the prospective study consisted of cDNA or gDNA derived from T cells, B-cell-depleted T cells, or PBMCs.

CDR1 and CDR2, looked up from the germline V gene, are MNHNS and SASEGT. Unmatched junction bases come to 2, with V trimmed by 2 bases and J by 3 bases. Measured from the cysteine to the phenylalanine, the CDR3 is 14 residues long. Only the CDR3 DNA is retained, 42 bases long and in frame from the first base. Broader findings and caveats from the paper: The amount of clinical and demographic metadata varied by source and participant and was provided uncurated.

The collaborating institutions used their own protocols to collect whole blood in K2EDTA tubes. For TCRbeta analysis, collaborators shipped samples in one of three forms: frozen whole blood, isolated PBMCs, or DNA extracted from either of those sample types. The sequenced sample was peripheral blood. The source of this sequence is a human donor in a cohort sampled during active COVID-19. This chain is built from TRBV6-1 and TRBJ2-7, with 9 middle bases fitting TRBD1. DNA sequence: TGTGCCAGCAGTGAACGGACAGGGGACTACGAGCAGTACTTC. Its translation is CASSERTGDYEQYF.